This T cell receptor (beta chain) comes out of a study of cytomegalovirus exposure and HLA in healthy donors. CDR3 size: 13 residues. The V and J ends lost 3 bases and 4 bases respectively, with 10 bases between them. From germline, CDR1 is SGDLS and CDR2 YYNGEE. Overall study results and limits: The study put some 160 TCR beta chains on its list as cytomegalovirus-associated. Cytomegalovirus status was reportedly diagnosed by the classifier with high specificity and sensitivity.

The protocol was immunoSEQ multiplex PCR, while the TCRdb copy is restricted to in-frame clones and leaves out a portion. The profile covers 50,000 to 80,000 clones, with 95% appearing a single time and under 6.5% taken by the ten largest. As to this clone: What it binds is unknown.

The chain recombines TRBV9 with TRBJ1-1; D gene uncertain. The receptor was isolated from a woman aged 18-30 years in good health and CMV-seropositive. What was sequenced was PBMCs. The CDR3 is CASSGRGSTEAFF. The CDR3 nucleotides read TGTGCCAGCAGCGGCCGGGGAAGCACTGAAGCTTTCTTT.